This T cell receptor beta chain was identified during a study of blood T cell repertoires in COVID-19. Turning to the study itself: Samples taken during acute and convalescent COVID-19 were collected in the United States, Italy and Spain. PBMCs, B-cell-depleted T cells, or T cells were the source of the cDNA or gDNA that made up the material.

Trimming stripped 1 base from V and 4 bases from J, with 7 bases between. The CDR3 is 14 residues long. The germline V gene encodes CDR1 LNHDA and CDR2 SQIVND (reference sequence). Data came from immunoSEQ multiplex PCR; TCRdb stores just in-frame clones and leaves some out. In the table there are about 160,000 clones, about 80% of which are singletons. V is TRBV19 and J is TRBJ2-2, with D uncertain. The receptor was derived from a woman at least 80 years old with acute or convalescent COVID-19. Material: peripheral blood. For the CDR3, the DNA is TGTGCCAGTAGTATAGGTGGCCTCACCGGGGAGCTGTTTTTT. It is translated as CASSIGGLTGELFF.